A single sample is the source of the 9 T cell receptor beta chains below, sequenced in a study of identical twins. TCRdb re-called the 5' RACE reads with MiXCR, one entry per CDR3 protein. Among roughly 770,000 distinct CDR3 sequences listed, approximately 18% were seen once. The same sample was also used in a study of T cells expressing NK-cell markers.

Input material: PBMCs. The receptors shown here come from a woman under 30 in good health.

This sequence joins TRBV12-3 or TRBV12-4 and TRBJ2-3; 10 nucleotides align to TRBD2. V shed 0 bases and J 3 bases; nucleotides not matched to a gene: 3. This CDR3 spans 16 amino acids. CDR3 residues: CASSLASGGATDTQYF. The CDR3 nucleotides read TGTGCCAGCAGTTTAGCCAGCGGGGGGGCTACAGATACGCAGTATTTT.

This clonotype was picked up a small number of times. This chain connects TRBV20-1 to TRBJ1-1; D not resolved. V was clipped by 0 bases and J by 2 bases, with 7 bases between them. There are 13 residues in the CDR3. CDR1 is DFQATT, CDR2 SNEGSKA, per germline (reference sequence). DNA for the CDR3: TGCAGTGCTAGAGAGTCGGTTAACACTGAAGCTTTCTTT. This sequence encodes CSARESVNTEAFF.

This rearrangement joins TRBV20-1 to TRBJ1-1; 10 nucleotides match TRBD1. The CDR3 consists of 13 residues. V lost 5 bases, J lost 3 bases, and 3 bases stayed unmatched. CDR1 is DFQATT and CDR2 is SNEGSKA in the germline V gene (reference sequence). The CDR3 DNA reads TGCAGTGCTCGGACAGGGGGTTACACTGAAGCTTTCTTT. It translates to CSARTGGYTEAFF.

This chain links TRBV12-3 or TRBV12-4 with TRBJ2-7; D is undetermined. Trimming took off 6 bases at V and 2 bases at J, with 17 bases between the two ends. The CDR3 extends over 15 amino acids. The CDR3 DNA reads as TGTGCCAGCAGCCCCGGTTGGACCGCGACCTACGAGCAGTACTTC. Residues: CASSPGWTATYEQYF.

The genes are TRBV29-1 and TRBJ1-2; D is perhaps TRBD1 (5 bases). Germline values: CDR1 SQVTM, CDR2 ANQGSEA. The CDR3 runs 14 residues. Trimming left V 0 bases short and J 6 bases short, with 14 bases between. The CDR3 sequence: CSVEDLGVRNGYTF. CDR3 nucleotides: TGCAGCGTTGAAGATCTAGGGGTTCGCAATGGCTACACCTTC.

The rearrangement links TRBV12-3 or TRBV12-4 to TRBJ2-5; D may be TRBD2 (5 bases). CDR3 length: 18 residues. The V end lost 3 bases, the J end lost 5 bases, and 25 bases lay between the germline ends. CDR3 DNA: TGTGCCAGCAGTTTGGAGGTGACGTTACTGGAGTCTCAGGAGACCCAGTACTTC. Its protein is CASSLEVTLLESQETQYF.

This clonotype was observed a handful of times. The chain has TRBV12-3 or TRBV12-4 and TRBJ2-7; D possibly corresponds to TRBD1 (5 bases). V lost 6 bases and J 5 bases, leaving 17 bases between the germline ends. The CDR3 contains 14 residues. The CDR3: CASSPSRVNHEQYF. CDR3 nucleotides: TGTGCCAGCAGCCCATCCAGGGTAAACCACGAGCAGTACTTC.

The gene calls are TRBV11-2 and TRBJ2-1; D may be TRBD1 (6 bases). Germline loops: CDR1 SGHAT, CDR2 FQNNGV. V shed 0 bases and J shed 9 bases, with 9 bases lying between them. The CDR3 spans 13 residues. This chain's CDR3 is CASSLEEGGEQFF. CDR3 bases: TGTGCCAGCAGCTTAGAAGAAGGGGGTGAGCAGTTCTTC.

This chain uses TRBV9 with TRBJ1-1, with unresolved D. The germline V and J ends were trimmed by 2 bases and 3 bases, with 8 bases remaining between them. This CDR3 is 13 amino acids long. CDR1 is SGDLS and CDR2 is YYNGEE in the germline V gene. As DNA, the CDR3 is TGTGCCAGCAGCGTTAGGATGGACACTGAAGCTTTCTTT. This codes for CASSVRMDTEAFF.